Detailed here is one T cell receptor (beta chain). Its antigen remains undetermined. No much larger clonotype is one base removed from it; base qualities were not supplied. Counted from cysteine to phenylalanine, this CDR3 has 15 amino acids. The retained sequence is limited to the CDR3, 45 bases, with the frame set at the first base. V loses 6 bases of germline sequence and J loses 0 bases, and the interval between the two ends is 12 bases. CDR1 MNHEY and CDR2 SVGAGI are derived from the germline V gene. The data stem from a study of cytomegalovirus exposure and HLA in healthy donors (dated by TCRdb to about 2017). Broadly, across the study: In an earlier analysis of roughly 590 of the donors, about 270 Gb of sequence data and 100 million or so unique TCR beta sequences from 150 million to 200 million T cells were reported. On average, roughly 200,000 unique TCR beta nucleotide sequences were sequenced per donor among fewer than 500 genotyped donors of the cohort, with 15% to 20% of those sequences being non-productive. Every discovery cohort repertoire had been produced on one sequencing platform. The genetic ancestry cluster associated with self-reported Caucasian donors included 81% of the roughly 390 genotyped donors. An early release covering 500 to 750 HLA-typed donors comprised about 310 gigabases of sequencing data and around 80 million unique TCR sequences. The study was designed to test whether signatures of past pathogen exposure could be identified by cataloging public T cell receptors. HLA typing included class I and class II loci at four-digit resolution. The study used immunosequencing to profile the T cell repertoires of some 600 subjects and linked those repertoires to cytomegalovirus serostatus. In an earlier analysis of more than 550 of the donors, high-throughput TCR beta sequencing was used to judge whether each TCR beta V gene segment behaved as functional or pseudogenic. To predict cytomegalovirus infection status, the study combined high-throughput TCR immunosequencing, statistical association of individual TCRs with disease status, and machine learning. In the later analysis, no new phenotypic data were used to find candidate immune exposures; instead, reliance was placed on TCR beta sequences and their occurrence across donors. A later analysis re-examined previously published TCR beta repertoires from more than 600 donors and added high-resolution HLA genotyping to investigate patterns of TCR occurrence. Donor age, sex, ethnicity and CMV serostatus were compiled alongside the repertoire data. Because of strong linkage in the cohort, five DR-DQ haplotypes were treated as single units for association and clustering. Genome-wide SNP genotypes for about 60% of the 666 donors were used in a later genetic analysis, which treated that subset as a discovery cohort. In addition to the first cohort of 666 subjects, a separate validation cohort of over 90 different subjects was used. Typing coverage varied by locus: roughly 620-640 donors for A, B, C, DRB1 and DQB1; 500 to 550 for DQA1; around 610 for DPA1; around 450 for DPB1.

Library prep was done by the immunoSEQ multiplex PCR assay. For the multiplex PCR, a mixture combining 60 forward primers for TCR Vbeta segments and 13 reverse primers for TCR Jbeta segments was used. The CDR3 region of rearranged TCR beta genes was amplified from genomic DNA by a multiplex PCR assay. Amplified TCR beta libraries were sequenced as 87-base-pair reads on the Illumina HiSeq System. The authors' analysis ran thus. A later analysis tallied roughly 76 million unique TCR beta chains across the 666 repertoires, and approximately 12 million of those chains were shared by two or more donors. A nearest-neighbor algorithm error-corrected the raw reads and collapsed the reads into unique sequences, merging closely related sequences to remove PCR and sequencing errors. CDR3 sequences were aligned to IMGT reference sequences to assign V, D and J gene segments. For a sequence to be retained, a match of at least six nucleotides to both a V gene segment and a J gene segment was required. Rearrangements were called productive when the CDR3 lacked stop codons and stayed in frame with V and J; all others were non-productive. CDR3 was defined according to IMGT convention as the region running from the second conserved V-encoded cysteine to the conserved J-encoded phenylalanine. The earlier analysis of 500 to 650 of the donors excluded any sequence lacking an unambiguous match to a single V gene segment. In an earlier analysis of approximately 610 of the donors, V segments were called functional above 56.7% productive rearrangements and were called segregating when the between-donor standard deviation exceeded 5%. A statistical classification framework was built for diagnosing cytomegalovirus status from the catalog of TCR beta chain sequences. A later analysis assigned V and J genes by comparing TCR nucleotide sequences with IMGT/GENE-DB human TR gene sequences. The TCRdist pipeline was used in a later analysis to assign CDR3 sequences and most-parsimonious VDJ recombination scenarios. In a later analysis, each TCR beta chain was defined by its CDR3 amino acid sequence together with its V-gene family, and reads without a unique V-gene family were excluded. As a way to deal with suspected cross-contamination and a sequencing artifact, a later analysis dropped approximately 590 nucleotide sequences that were highly shared and had low generation probability. In a later analysis, a clonal expansion index was calculated for each public chain from normalized within-repertoire ranks of inferred template counts. In a later analysis, generation probabilities were computed using a VDJ recombination model fitted to out-of-frame rearrangements, and the results were checked against IGoR. Hypergeometric tests were used in a later analysis to score TCR-TCR, TCR-HLA and TCR-CMV co-occurrence, with a repertoire-size bias correction applied to the TCR pairs. A later analysis estimated false discovery rates by permuting HLA or CMV assignments 20 times. In a later analysis, co-occurring TCRs were grouped with DBSCAN, and TCRdist sequence similarity was added when clustering was performed within HLA-allele-positive subsets. Repertoires with fewer than 30,000 or more than 120,000 public chains, plus five repertoires with anomalous nucleotide sharing, were excluded from co-occurrence clustering. This is the immuneACCESS table as TCRdb keeps it, with only in-frame sequences that have V and J called. A part of the clones is gone; compared with another copy, unresolved V genes explain less than half, and the rest is unexplained. Clone size and V and J calls were adopted from that table, with D and trimming inferred from the DNA. The table for this sample lists about 140,000 clones; about 78% of them were counted only once. The ten largest clones capture 2.5% to 3% of the sample.

The paper as a whole reports these results and caveats: Only TCR beta chains were sequenced in this cohort, and the absence of alpha or paired-chain data limited detectable features. In vitro tests confirmed that a few of the cytomegalovirus-associated TCR beta chains recognize cytomegalovirus antigens. Most CMV-associated TCR beta chains appeared to be HLA-restricted in a later analysis, and the HLA associations seemed to be driven largely by CMV exposure. A later analysis found that TCR association rates varied across HLA loci, with DRB1 alleles showing the most associated TCRs and HLA-C alleles the fewest. Strong co-occurrence of HLA alleles, especially DR and DQ, made assigning TCR associations to individual alleles difficult. Correlated functional status among segregating V segments might be attributable to linkage disequilibrium, but an unknown experimental factor could not be ruled out. A group of highly shared sequence variants was considered likely to be a technical artifact of the sequencing pipeline. Because HLA typing was missing for some donors at each locus, association tests included only the typed subset. Compared with equally common non-associated chains, HLA-associated TCR beta chains in a later analysis were more clonally expanded and had lower generation probabilities. CMV serostatus was the only immune exposure information available for the cohort. Specific HLA alleles were associated with around 18,000 TCR beta sequences at a false discovery rate of 0.05 in a later analysis. According to the authors, the approach could potentially be generalized to other disease states and immunological phenotypes. In an earlier analysis of 587 of the donors, most TCR beta V segments appeared in productive rearrangements about 90% or about 30% of the time, broadly matching IMGT annotations. Several of the top co-occurrence clusters appeared to be linked to parvovirus B19, influenza, CMV and Epstein-Barr virus, according to a later analysis. A further reported finding was that TCR beta sequences accurately predicted the HLA-A and HLA-B alleles for most subjects in the first cohort. Some IMGT-functional V segments, including TRBV6-2 and TRBV6-3, could not be distinguished by the 87-base-pair reads and were therefore excluded. A later genetic analysis associated a missense DCLRE1C variant with V-gene and J-gene trimming of TCR beta chains, and an independent cohort replicated the association. The study gave a list of roughly 150 TCR beta chains associated with cytomegalovirus. The presence/absence analyses assumed that sequencing depth was roughly uniform across donors, and that assumption may not be true. Most TCR sequences were observed very rarely across donors, whereas some public TCRs were present in many individuals. Because counts were too low, 15 to 20 rarely observed V segments, including chromosome 9 orphons, were excluded from the earlier analysis of 587 of the donors. In both the original and validation cohorts, the classifier was reported to diagnose cytomegalovirus status with high specificity and sensitivity. In a later genetic analysis, fewer N-insertions in productive TCRs were reported among donors in an Asian-associated ancestry cluster than the approximately 630-donor mean.

The cohort comprised 710 or so healthy bone marrow donors. All cohort members were sampled while nominally healthy, although unrecorded immune exposures were likely present. The donor was CMV seronegative and was included in the group of under 450 seronegative cohort members. Each donor provided a peripheral blood sample, and peripheral blood mononuclear cells were used for TCR beta sequencing. The Qiagen DNeasy Blood Extraction Kit was used to extract genomic DNA from the blood cell samples. The TCR sequence derives from a male donor in good health and CMV-seronegative. The specimen was PBMCs. This sequence uses TRBV6-5 and TRBJ1-3; a weak D assignment points to TRBD1 (5 bases agree). The CDR3 reads as follows: CASSLTGDSGNTIYF. The nucleotides are TGTGCCAGCAGCCTCACAGGAGACTCTGGAAACACCATATATTTT.